The rows below give T cell receptor beta chains drawn from one sample of a study of PD-L1 blockade in urothelial cancer. Generated by immunoSEQ multiplex PCR, the TCRdb table keeps only in-frame clones and is missing some. The sample includes about 23,000 clones, more than 75% of them seen just once. This specimen was PBMCs, taken around atezolizumab (anti-PD-L1) treatment. These receptors were collected from a woman in her sixties with urothelial cancer. Each CDR3 is given with its conserved first and last residue. A D gene is named only where the DNA matches it firmly. A clone size is listed for some rows: how often the clone was seen (once, few, many), or a class if it is expanded.

len,abundance,j_gene,d_gene,v_gene,CDR3nt,CDR3aa
15,.,TRBJ2-3,TRBD2,TRBV15,TGTGCCACCAGCGTCCGGGGGGGGCCCACAGATACGCAGTATTTT,CATSVRGGPTDTQYF
14,.,TRBJ2-7,.,TRBV18,TGTGCCAGCTCACCACTCAAGACAACCTACGAGCAGTACTTC,CASSPLKTTYEQYF
16,.,TRBJ2-1,TRBD2,TRBV6-4,TGTGCCAGCAGTGTCAATCTAGCGGGTGCTTACAATGAGCAGTTCTTC,CASSVNLAGAYNEQFF
14,few,TRBJ1-1,TRBD1,TRBV23-1,TGCGCCAGCAGTCAAAAAAGGGGACAGGCTGAAGCTTTCTTT,CASSQKRGQAEAFF
12,.,TRBJ2-2,TRBD1,TRBV19,TGTGCCAGCGACAGGGGGACCGGGGAGCTGTTTTTT,CASDRGTGELFF
13,.,TRBJ2-1,.,TRBV18,TGTGCCAGCTCACCACCGGCGGGCAATGAGCAGTTCTTC,CASSPPAGNEQFF
12,once,TRBJ1-1,TRBD1,TRBV27,TGTGCCAGCAGTACAACAGGGGGCCGAGCTTTCTTT,CASSTTGGRAFF
16,.,TRBJ2-2,TRBD2,TRBV7-2,TGTGCCAGCAGCTTAGCAGGCGGGGGGGGGACCGGGGAGCTGTTTTTT,CASSLAGGGGTGELFF
16,.,TRBJ2-1,.,TRBV28,TGTGCCAGCAGTCCCCGCCTAGCTGGCTCCTACAATGAGCAGTTCTTC,CASSPRLAGSYNEQFF
16,.,TRBJ2-1,TRBD2,TRBV7-8,TGTGCCAGCAGCCCGACTAGCGGGAGGGCCTTCAATGAGCAGTTCTTC,CASSPTSGRAFNEQFF
14,.,TRBJ2-7,TRBD2,TRBV28,TGTGCCAGTGCGACTAGCGGGAGAGTCCACGAGCAGTACTTC,CASATSGRVHEQYF
13,.,TRBJ2-5,.,TRBV5-4,TGTGCCAGCAGCTTGGGGGCAGGGGAGACCCAGTACTTC,CASSLGAGETQYF
14,few,TRBJ2-7,.,TRBV4-3,TGCGCCAGCAGCCAAGGGTCGGGGGAGTACGAGCAGTACTTC,CASSQGSGEYEQYF
11,.,TRBJ1-1,.,TRBV11-2,TGTGCCAGCAGCTTAGGGACAAAAGCTTTCTTT,CASSLGTKAFF
13,.,TRBJ1-1,.,TRBV7-2,TGTGCCAGCAGCTTACAGGCCCGCACTGAAGCTTTCTTT,CASSLQARTEAFF
14,once,TRBJ2-2,.,TRBV5-1,TGCGCCAGCAGCTTGGTCGGTACAGCCGGGGAGCTGTTTTTT,CASSLVGTAGELFF
14,.,TRBJ2-5,TRBD2,TRBV5-4,TGTGCCAGCAGCCCAGCGGGGGACCAAGAGACCCAGTACTTC,CASSPAGDQETQYF
16,.,TRBJ2-7,.,TRBV13,TGTGCCAGCAGCCCGATTGGCACAGGGAAGAACTACGAGCAGTACTTC,CASSPIGTGKNYEQYF
15,.,TRBJ2-5,.,TRBV6-5,TGTGCCAGCAGCCCTACCTACGGGGACCAAGAGACCCAGTACTTC,CASSPTYGDQETQYF
15,.,TRBJ1-3,.,TRBV9,TGTGCCAGCAGCGTAGGGTGGCTCTCTGGAAACACCATATATTTT,CASSVGWLSGNTIYF
15,.,TRBJ2-7,.,TRBV7-2,TGTGCCAGCAGCCCTCTCCGTGCGTCCGCCTACGAGCAGTACTTC,CASSPLRASAYEQYF
14,.,TRBJ1-4,TRBD1,TRBV5-1,TGCGCCAGCCACAGGGGCGGGGGGAATGAAAAACTGTTTTTT,CASHRGGGNEKLFF
16,once,TRBJ1-4,.,TRBV5-4,TGTGCCAGCAGCTTGGACAGGAAGGCAACTAATGAAAAACTGTTTTTT,CASSLDRKATNEKLFF
16,.,TRBJ1-6,TRBD1,TRBV5-1,TGCGCCAGCAGCAGGGACCGGGACAGGGGCAATTCACCCCTCCACTTT,CASSRDRDRGNSPLHF
17,.,TRBJ2-1,.,TRBV7-8,TGTGCCACCTTTGCGGGTGGGGGACATAATTCGCGCAATGAGCAGTTCTTC,CATFAGGGHNSRNEQFF
17,.,TRBJ2-2,.,TRBV7-2,TGTGCCAGCAGCTTTAGAGTGGCTAGCGAAGTAACCGGGGAGCTGTTTTTT,CASSFRVASEVTGELFF
15,.,TRBJ1-4,.,TRBV7-2,TGTGCCAGCAGCCCAAATCAGGGCACTAATGAAAAACTGTTTTTT,CASSPNQGTNEKLFF
18,once,TRBJ2-1,.,TRBV27,TGTGCCAGCACCCCATTCGGGGGTAGCTCCCGATCCTACAATGAGCAGTTCTTC,CASTPFGGSSRSYNEQFF
16,few,TRBJ1-1,TRBD1,TRBV13,TGTGCCAGCAGCTTATTAGGGACAGCGCAGAACACTGAAGCTTTCTTT,CASSLLGTAQNTEAFF
15,.,TRBJ2-5,TRBD1,TRBV10-3,TGTGCCATCAGTGATACCGGGACAGGGGAGAAGACCCAGTACTTC,CAISDTGTGEKTQYF
16,.,TRBJ2-1,TRBD2,TRBV4-3,TGCGCCAGCAGCCAACCACTAGCGGGGGGAGGTAATGAGCAGTTCTTC,CASSQPLAGGGNEQFF
14,.,TRBJ2-1,TRBD2,TRBV7-9,TGTGCCAGCAGCGTGACTAGCGGGAGGCCTTGGCAGTTCTTC,CASSVTSGRPWQFF
13,.,TRBJ2-3,.,TRBV5-6,TGTGCCAGCAGCTTGGTCTACACAGATACGCAGTATTTT,CASSLVYTDTQYF
15,.,TRBJ1-2,TRBD1,TRBV5-1,TGCGCCAGCAGCCTGGAGGACAGGGGGCGGTATGGCTACACCTTC,CASSLEDRGRYGYTF
12,.,TRBJ1-2,TRBD1,TRBV7-2,TGTGCCAGCAGGGGACAGATCTATGGCTACACCTTC,CASRGQIYGYTF
16,.,TRBJ1-1,TRBD1,TRBV5-4,TGTGCCAGCACGTCAGGGGGATTCCATATGAACACTGAAGCTTTCTTT,CASTSGGFHMNTEAFF
12,.,TRBJ2-7,.,TRBV7-9,TGTGCCAGCAGCGCCAGGGGCCACGAGCAGTACTTC,CASSARGHEQYF
16,.,TRBJ2-3,TRBD2,TRBV9,TGTGCCAGCAGCGTAGGCCGGGGGGGGCGGACAGATACGCAGTATTTT,CASSVGRGGRTDTQYF
12,few,TRBJ2-3,.,TRBV5-8,TGTGCCAGCCCTCTCGAGGCACATACGCAGTATTTT,CASPLEAHTQYF
14,.,TRBJ2-7,.,TRBV6-1,TGTGCCAGCAGTGAGTTTGACAGGAGCTACGAGCAGTACTTC,CASSEFDRSYEQYF
15,.,TRBJ2-1,.,TRBV7-6,TGTGCCAGCAGCCTCGACAGGAGATCTTACAATGAGCAGTTCTTC,CASSLDRRSYNEQFF
14,.,TRBJ2-7,.,TRBV13,TGTGCCAGCAGCTTGGACAGCCATCTACTCGAGCAGTACTTC,CASSLDSHLLEQYF
15,.,TRBJ2-1,TRBD1,TRBV27,TGTGCCAGCACCTCTCCGGGACAGGTTTACAATGAGCAGTTCTTC,CASTSPGQVYNEQFF
13,.,TRBJ1-2,TRBD1,TRBV7-2,TGTGCCAGCAGCCCGGGACAGGGAGGAGGCTACACCTTC,CASSPGQGGGYTF
14,.,TRBJ2-2,.,TRBV9,TGTGCCAGCAGCGTAGTAGCGTCCGCCGGGGAGCTGTTTTTT,CASSVVASAGELFF
15,.,TRBJ2-3,TRBD2,TRBV18,TGTGCCAGCTCACCAGTAGCGGGAGTGGCAGATACGCAGTATTTT,CASSPVAGVADTQYF
16,.,TRBJ2-5,.,TRBV28,TGTGCCAGCAGTTCACTGCGGCAATTACCTCAAGAGACCCAGTACTTC,CASSSLRQLPQETQYF
13,few,TRBJ1-6,TRBD1,TRBV2,TGTGCCAGCAGGACAGGGGTCGACTCACCCCTCCACTTT,CASRTGVDSPLHF
14,once,TRBJ2-1,.,TRBV5-8,TGTGCCAGCAGCAAAGGACTACCAGGGAATGAGCAGTTCTTC,CASSKGLPGNEQFF
15,.,TRBJ2-7,.,TRBV4-1,TGCGCCAGCAGCCAAGATGAGGCCAGTACCTACGAGCAGTACTTC,CASSQDEASTYEQYF
14,.,TRBJ1-5,.,TRBV19,TGTGCCAGTAGCCCACGGGGGAGCAATCAGCCCCAGCATTTT,CASSPRGSNQPQHF
14,.,TRBJ1-5,TRBD1,TRBV11-2,TGTGCCAGCAGCCGTGACAGGGAAGGACAGCCCCAGCATTTT,CASSRDREGQPQHF